The T cell receptor (beta chain) under discussion was sequenced for a study of blood T cell repertoires in COVID-19. Study in general: Samples taken during acute and convalescent COVID-19 were collected in the United States, Italy and Spain. PBMCs, B-cell-depleted T cells, or T cells were the source of the cDNA or gDNA that made up the material.

In the authors' workflow: Amplified reference gene primers provided the basis for estimating nucleated cell counts. TCRdb's copy holds only in-frame clones and misses some; the assay was immunoSEQ multiplex PCR. V and J calls and clone size are given by that table; D and trimming were obtained from the DNA. The sample lists 250,000 to 300,000 clones; about 85% were seen once. The CDR3 has 15 amino acids. The ends were cut back, 9 bases at V and 0 bases at J, with 16 bases in the middle. Germline lookup yields CDR1 MNHEY and CDR2 SVGAGI. The source material was peripheral blood. The clonotype was recovered from a man younger than 35 with active or convalescent COVID-19. This chain links TRBV6-5 with TRBJ2-3, with D possibly TRBD2 on 5 matching bases. The CDR3 spells CASRLQRVSTDTQYF. The CDR3 DNA follows: TGTGCCAGTCGTTTGCAGAGGGTGAGCACAGATACGCAGTATTTT.